Each of the 22 T cell receptor beta chains below was sequenced from the same sample in a study of cytomegalovirus exposure and HLA in healthy donors. Assay: immunoSEQ multiplex PCR; the TCRdb copy retains only in-frame clones and omits some. This table has about 130,000 clones, approximately 90% appearing once. The sample comprised PBMCs. These receptors all come from a woman aged 25 to 39 in good health and CMV-seropositive.

There are a few counts of this clone. The V call is TRBV5-1, the J call TRBJ2-5; tentative D call: TRBD2 (6 bases). This CDR3 is 15 amino acids long. Trimming stripped 4 bases from V and 6 bases from J, with 19 bases between. Looked up from germline, CDR1 is SGHRS and CDR2 is YFSETQ. The CDR3 here is CASSTGTAREKTQYF. The DNA of the CDR3 is TGCGCCAGCAGCACCGGGACGGCCCGGGAGAAGACCCAGTACTTC.

The rearrangement links TRBV9 to TRBJ2-7, with 7 bases fitting TRBD2. Looked up from germline, CDR1 is SGDLS and CDR2 is YYNGEE. The CDR3 totals 14 residues. The J segment lost 4 bases and the V segment lost 0 bases, leaving 4 bases of the junction unmatched. CDR3 sequence (DNA): TGTGCCAGCAGCGTAGTAGGGGAGGGATACGAGCAGTACTTC. This translates into CASSVVGEGYEQYF. Full variable domain (rest looked up from reference TRBV9 and TRBJ2-7): DSGVTQTPKHLITATGQRVTLRCSPRSGDLSVYWYQQSLDQGLQFLIQYYNGEERAKGNILERFSAQQFPDLHSELNLSSLELGDSALYFCASSVVGEGYEQYFGPGTRLTVT.

The chain carries TRBV7-9 and TRBJ2-5; D possibly corresponds to TRBD1 (6 bases). V shed 5 bases and J shed 2 bases, with 12 bases lying between them. The CDR3 sequence is 14 residues long. The germline V gene has CDR1 SEHNR and CDR2 FQNEAQ (reference sequence). The CDR3 sequence: CASSPTRGQETQYF. The CDR3 DNA follows: TGTGCCAGCAGCCCCACTAGGGGGCAAGAGACCCAGTACTTC.

This clone has just a few counts. The chain is built from TRBV11-1 and TRBJ1-1, with D unclear. CDR1 and CDR2 (germline): SGHAT, FQDESV (reference sequence). CDR3 size: 12 residues. The ends were cut back, 5 bases at V and 7 bases at J, with 11 bases in the middle. The CDR3 DNA follows: TGTGCCAGCAGCCGAACTTCAGGTGAAGCTTTCTTT. Protein: CASSRTSGEAFF.

V usage is TRBV29-1 and J usage is TRBJ2-3; tentative D call: TRBD1 (5 bases). V was shortened by 4 bases and J by 1 base, with 6 bases between the two germline ends. The germline V gene encodes CDR1 SQVTM and CDR2 ANQGSEA. The CDR3 length is 12 residues. The CDR3 reads CSVGQRTDTQYF. CDR3 in DNA: TGCAGCGTTGGACAGCGCACAGATACGCAGTATTTT.

The J gene is TRBJ2-7, the V gene TRBV28; 9 bases map to TRBD1. The CDR3 length is 14 residues. The trim removed 7 bases at V and 2 bases at J, leaving 6 bases unmatched. Germline assignment: CDR1 MDHEN and CDR2 SYDVKM. The CDR3 reads CASKTGGTAYEQYF. For the CDR3, the DNA is TGTGCCAGCAAGACAGGGGGGACGGCCTACGAGCAGTACTTC. The full variable domain, with the rest looked up from reference TRBV28 and TRBJ2-7, is DVKVTQSSRYLVKRTGEKVFLECVQDMDHENMFWYRQDPGLGLRLIYFSYDVKMKEKGDIPEGYSVSREKKERFSLILESASTNQTSMYLCASKTGGTAYEQYFGPGTRLTVT.

V usage is TRBV28 and J usage is TRBJ2-3, with 7 bases matching TRBD1. There are 13 residues in the CDR3. Trimming took 8 bases from V and 2 from J; bases not matched to a gene: 4. CDR1 and CDR2 (germline): MDHEN, SYDVKM. The CDR3 region has the DNA TGTGCCAGCCAGGGGGACACCACAGATACGCAGTATTTT. This sequence encodes CASQGDTTDTQYF. The full variable domain, with the rest looked up from reference TRBV28 and TRBJ2-3, is DVKVTQSSRYLVKRTGEKVFLECVQDMDHENMFWYRQDPGLGLRLIYFSYDVKMKEKGDIPEGYSVSREKKERFSLILESASTNQTSMYLCASQGDTTDTQYFGPGTRLTVL.

This clone was counted only a few times. The chain employs TRBV6-5 and TRBJ1-6; perhaps TRBD1 as D (5 bases). The length of the CDR3 is 16 residues. Trimming removed 0 bases at V and 8 bases at J, with 14 bases between. CDR1 and CDR2 from the germline V gene are MNHEY and SVGAGI. The CDR3 DNA follows: TGTGCCAGCAGTTACTCGCTTCCAGGGCGGTATTCACCCCTCCACTTT. As protein: CASSYSLPGRYSPLHF.

The V and J genes are TRBV7-8 and TRBJ2-3; D not resolved. Germline lookup yields CDR1 SGHVS and CDR2 FQNEAQ. V was cut by 5 bases and J by 0 bases, with 12 bases left in between. The CDR3 is made up of 15 amino acids. The CDR3 nucleotides are TGTGCCAGCAGCCTACTGGGCCCGAGCACAGATACGCAGTATTTT. Its translation: CASSLLGPSTDTQYF. The variable domain in full, completed from reference TRBV7-8 and TRBJ2-3, reads GAGVSQSPRYKVAKRGQDVALRCDPISGHVSLFWYQQALGQGPEFLTYFQNEAQLDKSGLPSDRFFAERPEGSVSTLKIQRTQQEDSAVYLCASSLLGPSTDTQYFGPGTRLTVL.

This clone was seen once. The same CDR3 can be traced to other DNA sequences in this sample. This chain uses TRBV7-2 with TRBJ2-2; no reliable D call. From germline, CDR1 is SGHTA and CDR2 FQGNSA. With 5 bases removed from V and 6 bases from J, the gap between germline ends came to 7 bases. The CDR3 runs 12 residues. CDR3 sequence reads: CASSLLAGELFF. The CDR3 DNA reads TGTGCCAGCAGCCTTCTTGCCGGGGAGCTGTTTTTT.

The gene calls are TRBV28 and TRBJ2-7, with 8 bases aligning to TRBD2. The length of the CDR3 is 14 residues. Per the germline V gene, CDR1 is MDHEN and CDR2 is SYDVKM. Trimming took 7 bases from V and 5 from J; bases not matched to a gene: 10. The CDR3 bases are TGTGCCAGCATTGGAAAGCGGGAGACAGACGAGCAGTACTTC. Amino acid sequence: CASIGKRETDEQYF.

This clone was picked up one time. This chain connects TRBV5-6 to TRBJ2-1; D is perhaps TRBD2 (6 bases). Trimming took off 7 bases at V and 8 bases at J, with 13 bases between the two ends. The CDR3 covers 12 residues. Looked up from germline, CDR1 is SGHDT and CDR2 is YYEEEE. The CDR3 DNA follows: TGTGCCAGCTGGGACTTTAGATATGAGCAGTTCTTC. Encoded protein: CASWDFRYEQFF.

The rearrangement joins TRBV27 to TRBJ2-7, with 7 nucleotides matching TRBD1. Germline lookup yields CDR1 MNHEY and CDR2 SMNVEV (reference sequence). This CDR3 has 16 amino acids. V dropped 6 bases and J dropped 2; count of bases not matched to a gene: 13. The CDR3 bases are TGTGCCAGCAGCAAATCAACAGGGGACCCGCCCTACGAGCAGTACTTC. Translated, it gives CASSKSTGDPPYEQYF.

The chain recombines TRBV28 with TRBJ1-2; TRBD1 aligns across 9 bases. The length of the CDR3 is 16 residues. The V gene end was trimmed by 5 bases and the J gene end by 6 bases; junction bases not matched to a gene: 13. CDR1 and CDR2 (germline): MDHEN, SYDVKM. The CDR3 nucleotides are TGTGCCAGCAGTGACGGAGGGGGACAGGGTCTTGATGGCTACACCTTC. This sequence encodes CASSDGGGQGLDGYTF.

The chain links TRBV27 to TRBJ1-2; D not resolved. Germline V gene sequence: CDR1 MNHEY, CDR2 SMNVEV (reference sequence). The CDR3 runs to 17 residues. The V end lost 5 bases, the J end lost 5 bases, and 24 bases lay between the germline ends. CDR3 in amino acids: CASSPSLRAARRYGYTF. CDR3 nucleotides: TGTGCCAGCAGTCCATCCCTGAGGGCCGCTAGACGTTATGGCTACACCTTC.

The chain links TRBV5-8 to TRBJ1-1, with D possibly being TRBD1 (5 bases). Per the germline V gene, CDR1 is SGHTS and CDR2 is YDEGEE. The CDR3 is 14 amino acids. V lost 4 bases and J 3 bases, leaving 13 bases between the germline ends. This CDR3 is CASSRQQTHTEAFF. CDR3 coding DNA: TGTGCCAGCAGCCGACAGCAGACTCACACTGAAGCTTTCTTT. Full variable domain (remainder filled in from reference TRBV5-8 and TRBJ1-1): EAGVTQSPTHLIKTRGQQATLRCSPISGHTSVYWYQQALGLGLQFLLWYDEGEERNRGNFPPRFSGRQFPNYSSELNVNALELEDSALYLCASSRQQTHTEAFFGQGTRLTVV.

The CDR3 sequence is CSVESWAAKNIQYF. CDR3 bases: TGCAGCGTTGAGTCGTGGGCGGCCAAAAACATTCAGTACTTC. The chain recombines TRBV29-1 with TRBJ2-4; D unclear. CDR3 length equals 14 residues. V gave up 3 bases and J gave up 1 base, with 10 bases separating them. From germline, CDR1 is SQVTM and CDR2 ANQGSEA.

The CDR3 is CASTAGQGSSYEQYF. CDR3 DNA sequence: TGTGCCAGCACTGCGGGACAGGGTAGCTCCTACGAGCAGTACTTC. The chain carries TRBV2 and TRBJ2-7, with 9 bases fitting TRBD1. The J segment lost 0 bases and the V segment lost 7 bases, leaving 7 bases of the junction unmatched. The V gene's germline CDR1 is SNHLY and CDR2 FYNNEI. The CDR3 length is 15 residues. The variable domain in full, completed from reference TRBV2 and TRBJ2-7, reads EPEVTQTPSHQVTQMGQEVILRCVPISNHLYFYWYRQILGQKVEFLVSFYNNEISEKSEIFDDQFSVERPDGSNFTLKIRSTKLEDSAMYFCASTAGQGSSYEQYFGPGTRLTVT.

This sequence joins TRBV5-6 and TRBJ2-7; D gene uncertain. The CDR3 length is 16 residues. V gave up 1 base and J gave up 3 bases, with 17 bases separating them. The germline V gene has CDR1 SGHDT and CDR2 YYEEEE. The CDR3 region has the DNA TGTGCCAGCAGCTTGTACTCACCAACCACCGTCTACGAGCAGTACTTC. It yields the protein CASSLYSPTTVYEQYF.

The chain uses TRBV18 and TRBJ2-1, with 8 bases matching TRBD1. The V gene end was trimmed by 3 bases and the J gene end by 9 bases; junction bases not matched to a gene: 7. The V gene's germline CDR1 is KGHSH and CDR2 LQKENI. This CDR3 region has 14 residues. Written as DNA, the CDR3 is TGTGCCAGCTCACCCGGGACAGGCCCGGGTGAGCAGTTCTTC. This encodes CASSPGTGPGEQFF.

V is TRBV2 and J is TRBJ1-4; 11 bases match TRBD1. In germline, CDR1 is SNHLY, CDR2 FYNNEI. The CDR3 is 19 residues long. The J segment lost 1 base and the V segment lost 4 bases, leaving 11 bases of the junction unmatched. The CDR3, as DNA: TGTGCCAGCAGTGGGAAAAGGACAGGGGGCGCGAGAACTAATGAAAAACTGTTTTTT. Its translation is CASSGKRTGGARTNEKLFF.

The chain recombines TRBV6-6 with TRBJ1-1; TRBD1 aligns across 11 bases. Looked up from germline, CDR1 is MNHNY and CDR2 is SVGAGI (reference sequence). After removal of 0 bases from V and 5 bases from J, the junction contained 2 bases not matched to a gene. The length of the CDR3 is 15 residues. In nucleotides, the CDR3 is TGTGCCAGCAGTTACTCGGGGACAGGGGGTACTGAAGCTTTCTTT. It encodes CASSYSGTGGTEAFF.